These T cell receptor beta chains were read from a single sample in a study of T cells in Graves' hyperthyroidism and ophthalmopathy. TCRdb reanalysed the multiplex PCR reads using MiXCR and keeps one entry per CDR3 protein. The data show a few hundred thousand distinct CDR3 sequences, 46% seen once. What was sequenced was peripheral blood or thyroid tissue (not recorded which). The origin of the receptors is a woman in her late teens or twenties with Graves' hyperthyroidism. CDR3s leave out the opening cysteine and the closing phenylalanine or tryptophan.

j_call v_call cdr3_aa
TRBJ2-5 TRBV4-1 ASSPGVVGQETQY
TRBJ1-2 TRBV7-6 ASSQNSGYGYT
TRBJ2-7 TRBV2 ATSETPRLAQPYGQY
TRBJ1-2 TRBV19 ASGGAGGYT
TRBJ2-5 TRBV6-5 ASRAQGETQY
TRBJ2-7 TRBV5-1 ASSALAGPSYEQY
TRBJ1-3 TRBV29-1 SVEGGQGDTIY
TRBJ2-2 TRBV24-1 ATSGRTANTGELF
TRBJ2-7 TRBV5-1 ASSLSGQGYEQY
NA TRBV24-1 ATSGKRASYNEQY
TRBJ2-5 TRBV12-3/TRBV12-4 ASSLTSLSGRLTLAETQY
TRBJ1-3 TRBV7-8 ASSLEAGGPGNTIY
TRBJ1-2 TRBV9 ASSQTGGYGYT
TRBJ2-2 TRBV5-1 ASMARQVNTGELF
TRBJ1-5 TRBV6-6 ASSLSGTIPQH
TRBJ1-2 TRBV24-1 ATRSTTGDGYT
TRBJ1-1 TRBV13 ASVRAQGGTEAF
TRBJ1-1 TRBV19 ASSIGRNTEAF
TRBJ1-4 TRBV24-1 ATSDPQVGEKLF
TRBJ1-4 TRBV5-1 ASSLWGINEKLF
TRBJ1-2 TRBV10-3 AISAGTNYGYT
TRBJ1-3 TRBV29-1 SAGGNTIY
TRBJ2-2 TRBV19 ASRSGAGELF
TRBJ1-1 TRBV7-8 ASTPPGRNTEAF